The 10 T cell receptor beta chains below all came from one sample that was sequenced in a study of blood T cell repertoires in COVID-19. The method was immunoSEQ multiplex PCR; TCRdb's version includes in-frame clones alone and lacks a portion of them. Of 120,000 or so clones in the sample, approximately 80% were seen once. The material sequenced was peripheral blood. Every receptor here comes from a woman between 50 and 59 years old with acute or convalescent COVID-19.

The CDR3 spells CASRRTSGFTDTQYF. The CDR3 DNA reads as TGCGCCAGTCGGAGGACTAGCGGGTTCACAGATACGCAGTATTTT. The chain combines TRBV5-1 with TRBJ2-3; 11 bases map to TRBD2. V shed 8 bases and J 2 bases; nucleotides not matched to a gene: 7. Germline CDR1 and CDR2: SGHRS and YFSETQ. The CDR3 totals 15 residues.

Here the CDR3 reads CASSLSLTGVQHF. CDR3 DNA sequence: TGTGCCAGCAGCCTTTCCTTGACAGGAGTCCAGCATTTT. V gene TRBV3-1 (or the pseudogene TRBV3-2) combines with J gene TRBJ1-5, with D possibly being TRBD1 (6 bases). CDR3 length equals 13 residues. Trimming removed 4 bases from V and 12 bases from J, with 16 bases in between. Germline V gene sequence: CDR1 LGHDT, CDR2 YNNKEL (reference sequence).

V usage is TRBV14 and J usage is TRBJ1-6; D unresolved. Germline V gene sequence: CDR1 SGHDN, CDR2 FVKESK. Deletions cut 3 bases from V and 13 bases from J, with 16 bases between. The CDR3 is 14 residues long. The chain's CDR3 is CASSQSREVSPLHF. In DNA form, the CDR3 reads TGTGCCAGCAGCCAGTCCCGGGAAGTTTCGCCCCTCCACTTT. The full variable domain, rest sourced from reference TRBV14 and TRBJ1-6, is EAGVTQFPSHSVIEKGQTVTLRCDPISGHDNLYWYRRVMGKEIKFLLHFVKESKQDESGMPNNRFLAERTGGTYSTLKVQPAELEDSGVYFCASSQSREVSPLHFGNGTRLTVT.

The CDR3 DNA reads TGCAGCGTGCGCGCAGGGTTAACAGATACGCAGTATTTT. This sequence encodes CSVRAGLTDTQYF. The chain combines TRBV29-1 with TRBJ2-3; tentatively, D is TRBD1 (5 bases). The CDR3 is 13 residues long. Between the trimmed V and J ends, which lost 6 bases and 3 bases, there was a span of 13 bases. Germline loops: CDR1 SQVTM, CDR2 ANQGSEA.

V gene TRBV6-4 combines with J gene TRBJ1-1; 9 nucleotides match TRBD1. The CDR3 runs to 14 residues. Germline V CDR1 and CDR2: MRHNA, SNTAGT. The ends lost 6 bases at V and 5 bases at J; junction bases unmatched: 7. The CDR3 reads CASRQGASGTEAFF. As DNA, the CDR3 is TGTGCCAGCAGACAGGGGGCATCGGGGACTGAAGCTTTCTTT.

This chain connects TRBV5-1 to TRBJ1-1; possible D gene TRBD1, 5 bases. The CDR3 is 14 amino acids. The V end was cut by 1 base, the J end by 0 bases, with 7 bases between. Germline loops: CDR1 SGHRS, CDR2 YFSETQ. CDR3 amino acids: CASSLTGMNTEAFF. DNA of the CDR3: TGCGCCAGCAGCTTGACAGGCATGAACACTGAAGCTTTCTTT.

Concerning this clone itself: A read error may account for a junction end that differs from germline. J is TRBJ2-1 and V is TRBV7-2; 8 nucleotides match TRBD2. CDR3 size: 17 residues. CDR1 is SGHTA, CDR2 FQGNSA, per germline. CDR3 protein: CASSLGRGDASYSEQFF. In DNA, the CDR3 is TGTGCCAGCAGCTTAGGGCGGGGGGACGCCTCTTACAGTGAGCAGTTCTTC.

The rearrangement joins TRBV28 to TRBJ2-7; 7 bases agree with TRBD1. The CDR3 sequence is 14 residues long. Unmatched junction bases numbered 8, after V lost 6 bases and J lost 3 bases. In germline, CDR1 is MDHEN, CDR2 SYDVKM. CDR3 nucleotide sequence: TGTGCCAGCAGCTTAATGACAGGGTTCTACGAGCAGTACTTC. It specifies CASSLMTGFYEQYF.

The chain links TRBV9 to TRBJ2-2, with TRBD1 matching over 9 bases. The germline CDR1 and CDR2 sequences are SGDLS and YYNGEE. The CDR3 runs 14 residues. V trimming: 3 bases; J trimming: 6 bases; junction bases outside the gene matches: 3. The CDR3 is CASSARTGAGELFF. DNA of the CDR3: TGTGCCAGCAGCGCCAGGACAGGGGCCGGGGAGCTGTTTTTT.

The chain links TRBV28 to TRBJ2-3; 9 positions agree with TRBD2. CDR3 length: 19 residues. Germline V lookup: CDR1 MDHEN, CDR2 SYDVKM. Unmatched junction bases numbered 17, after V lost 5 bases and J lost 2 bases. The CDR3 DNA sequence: TGTGCCAGCAGTCCAAATGTGGGACTAGCTTATTCCGTCACAGATACGCAGTATTTT. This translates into CASSPNVGLAYSVTDTQYF. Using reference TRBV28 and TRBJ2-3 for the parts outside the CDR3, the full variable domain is DVKVTQSSRYLVKRTGEKVFLECVQDMDHENMFWYRQDPGLGLRLIYFSYDVKMKEKGDIPEGYSVSREKKERFSLILESASTNQTSMYLCASSPNVGLAYSVTDTQYFGPGTRLTVL.